This is a list of T cell receptor beta chains from one sample in a study of early T cells in non-severe SARS-CoV-2 infection. TCRdb itself ran the 5' RACE reads through MiXCR, one entry per CDR3 protein. The repertoire holds around 93,000 distinct CDR3 sequences, 9.5% to 15% seen once, with nearly 4.5% in the top ten. This specimen consisted of whole blood, obtained at baseline. The receptors stem from an adult who was a healthcare worker with PCR-confirmed SARS-CoV-2 infection or an uninfected control (not recorded which). Each CDR3 is given with its conserved first and last residue. The order of the fields is clone size, V gene, J gene, CDR3 length, D gene, CDR3 protein, CDR3 DNA. D genes are given only for firm matches. Size is omitted from some rows. Given values are once, few, many or a class for expanded clones.

many	TRBV28	TRBJ2-1	15	TRBD1	CASSPGDSSYNEQFF	TGTGCCAGCAGTCCCGGGGACAGCTCCTACAATGAGCAGTTCTTC
few	TRBV30	TRBJ2-3	14	TRBD2	CAWSVGAGADTQYF	TGTGCCTGGAGTGTAGGTGCGGGGGCAGATACGCAGTATTTT
NA	TRBV5-1	TRBJ2-5	15	TRBD1	CASSLAGTGVETQYF	TGCGCCAGCAGCTTGGCCGGGACAGGGGTAGAGACCCAGTACTTC
NA	TRBV10-2	TRBJ2-5	14	NA	CASQRGLSQETQYF	TGCGCCAGCCAACGGGGACTCAGCCAAGAGACCCAGTACTTC
many	TRBV18	TRBJ2-5	14	NA	CASSHESGEETQYF	TGTGCCAGCTCCCACGAGAGTGGAGAAGAGACCCAGTACTTC
few	TRBV7-3	TRBJ2-2	14	TRBD1	CASRGGANTGELFF	TGTGCCAGCCGAGGGGGCGCGAACACCGGGGAGCTGTTTTTT
few	TRBV12-3/TRBV12-4	TRBJ1-3	16	NA	CASSVYARAIGNTIYF	TGTGCCAGCAGTGTCTATGCGAGGGCGATCGGAAACACCATATATTTT
NA	TRBV20-1	TRBJ1-6	16	NA	CSVVLGPRARNSPLHF	TGCAGTGTGGTTTTGGGCCCACGGGCCCGAAATTCACCCCTCCACTTT
NA	TRBV3-1	TRBJ1-1	11	NA	CASSQSVEAFF	TGTGCCAGCAGCCAATCCGTTGAAGCTTTCTTT
few	TRBV2	TRBJ2-4	14	TRBD1	CASSGQGSGTIQYF	TGTGCCAGCAGTGGACAGGGGTCTGGTACCATTCAGTACTTC
NA	TRBV24-1	TRBJ2-3	18	TRBD2	CATSAVRASGRGTDTQYF	TGTGCCACCAGTGCCGTAAGGGCTAGCGGGAGGGGAACAGATACGCAGTATTTT
few	TRBV29-1	TRBJ2-3	13	NA	CSVELRLTDTQYF	TGCAGCGTTGAATTAAGGCTCACAGATACGCAGTATTTT
NA	TRBV12-3/TRBV12-4	TRBJ2-2	12	NA	CASSLYTGELFF	TGTGCCAGCAGTTTGTACACCGGGGAGCTGTTTTTT
few	TRBV5-8	TRBJ1-6	15	NA	CAGQAASSYNSPLHF	TGTGCCGGACAAGCGGCGAGCTCCTATAATTCACCCCTCCACTTT
NA	TRBV5-1	TRBJ2-1	13	NA	CASSFQAYNEQFF	TGCGCCAGCAGCTTTCAGGCTTACAATGAGCAGTTCTTC
few	TRBV6-6	TRBJ1-5	16	NA	CASSYSSGTPNQPQHF	TGTGCCAGCAGTTACTCCTCCGGGACGCCTAATCAGCCCCAGCATTTT
NA	TRBV7-2	TRBJ1-2	14	NA	CASSLGRQDYGYTF	TGTGCCAGCAGCTTAGGGAGGCAGGACTATGGCTACACCTTC
few	TRBV20-1	TRBJ2-1	16	TRBD2	CSVPYILAGALNEQFF	TGCAGTGTCCCATACATACTAGCGGGAGCACTCAATGAGCAGTTCTTC
many	TRBV7-3	TRBJ1-5	14	NA	CASSPPDSNQPQHF	TGTGCCAGCAGCCCCCCGGACAGCAATCAGCCCCAGCATTTT
NA	TRBV30	TRBJ1-1	12	NA	CAWLSRNTEAFF	TGTGCCTGGCTGTCCCGGAACACTGAAGCTTTCTTT
NA	TRBV20-1	TRBJ1-1	12	NA	CSAPRLETEAFF	TGCAGTGCTCCCCGACTCGAGACTGAAGCTTTCTTT
few	TRBV30	TRBJ2-5	17	NA	CAWSPWVAGAYQETQYF	TGTGCCTGGAGTCCGTGGGTGGCGGGGGCGTACCAAGAGACCCAGTACTTC
many	TRBV11-2	TRBJ2-3	16	TRBD1	CASSSQDRGFTDTQYF	TGTGCCAGCAGCTCCCAGGACAGGGGGTTCACAGATACGCAGTATTTT
NA	TRBV12-3/TRBV12-4	TRBJ2-5	16	TRBD2	CASRRTSGRIKETQYF	TGTGCCAGCAGACGGACTAGCGGGAGAATTAAAGAGACCCAGTACTTC
few	TRBV7-7	TRBJ2-5	14	NA	CASSQGRGIETQYF	TGTGCTAGCTCCCAGGGTAGGGGTATTGAGACCCAGTACTTC
NA	TRBV30	TRBJ1-1	12	NA	CAWSGRSLEAFF	TGTGCCTGGAGTGGCCGCAGCCTCGAAGCTTTCTTT
NA	TRBV29-1	TRBJ2-1	12	NA	CSVAASGNEQFF	TGCAGCGTTGCCGCTAGTGGGAATGAGCAGTTCTTC
NA	TRBV5-5	TRBJ1-1	13	NA	CASSLAVDREAFF	TGTGCCAGCAGCTTGGCGGTCGATAGGGAAGCTTTCTTT
NA	TRBV7-9	TRBJ2-2	15	TRBD2	CASHSWTSGHGELFF	TGTGCCAGCCACTCGTGGACTAGCGGACACGGGGAGCTGTTTTTT
few	TRBV7-9	TRBJ1-4	15	NA	CASSKTELGNEKLFF	TGTGCCAGCAGCAAGACAGAGCTTGGGAATGAAAAACTGTTTTTT
NA	TRBV5-5	TRBJ1-6	15	NA	CASTLLGRDNSPLHF	TGTGCCAGCACCCTCCTTGGGCGGGATAATTCACCCCTCCACTTT